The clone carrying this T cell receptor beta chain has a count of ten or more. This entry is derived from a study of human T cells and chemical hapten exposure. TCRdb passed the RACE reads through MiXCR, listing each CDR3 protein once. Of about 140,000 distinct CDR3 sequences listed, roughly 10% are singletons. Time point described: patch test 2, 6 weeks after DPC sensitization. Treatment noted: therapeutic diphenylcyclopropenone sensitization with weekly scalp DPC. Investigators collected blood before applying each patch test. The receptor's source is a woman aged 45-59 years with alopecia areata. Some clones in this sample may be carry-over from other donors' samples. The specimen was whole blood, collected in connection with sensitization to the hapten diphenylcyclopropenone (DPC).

The CDR3: CATSEWGTGQGETQYF. CDR3 DNA: TGTGCCACCAGTGAGTGGGGTACAGGGCAGGGAGAGACCCAGTACTTC. The genes are TRBV24-1 and TRBJ2-5, with D perhaps matching TRBD1 (6 bases). The CDR3 runs to 16 residues. Per germline, CDR1 KGHDR and CDR2 SFDVKD. V was clipped by 4 bases and J by 4 bases, with 18 bases between them.